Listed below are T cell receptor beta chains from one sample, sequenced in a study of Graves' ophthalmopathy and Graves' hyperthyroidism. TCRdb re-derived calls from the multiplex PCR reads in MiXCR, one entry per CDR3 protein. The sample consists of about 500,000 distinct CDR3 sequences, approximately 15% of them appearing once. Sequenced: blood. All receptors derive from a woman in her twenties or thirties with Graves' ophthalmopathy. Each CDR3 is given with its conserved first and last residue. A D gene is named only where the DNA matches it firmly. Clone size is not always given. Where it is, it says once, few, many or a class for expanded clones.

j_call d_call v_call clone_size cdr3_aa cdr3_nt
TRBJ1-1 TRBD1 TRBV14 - CASSRETGRGEAFF TGTGCCAGCAGCCGTGAGACAGGGAGAGGTGAAGCTTTCTTT
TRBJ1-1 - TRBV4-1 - CAGSHLGDFSNTEAFF TGCGCCGGCAGCCACTTAGGGGACTTCTCGAACACTGAAGCTTTCTTT
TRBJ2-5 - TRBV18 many CASSPPIQETQYF TGTGCCAGCTCACCGCCTATCCAAGAGACCCAGTACTTC
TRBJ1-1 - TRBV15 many CATSRDRGHTEAFF TGTGCCACCAGCAGAGACAGGGGACACACTGAAGCTTTCTTT
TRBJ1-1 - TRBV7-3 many CASSPHGDGRFTEAFF TGTGCCAGCAGCCCTCATGGGGATGGTAGGTTCACTGAAGCTTTCTTT
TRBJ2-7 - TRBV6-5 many CASSYWQGPYEQYF TGTGCCAGCAGTTACTGGCAGGGCCCCTACGAGCAGTACTTC
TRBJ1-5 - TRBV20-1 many CSAGTSNQPQHF TGCAGCGCGGGTACGAGCAATCAGCCCCAGCATTTT
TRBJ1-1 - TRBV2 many CASMGSEAFF TGTGCCAGCATGGGGTCTGAAGCTTTCTTT
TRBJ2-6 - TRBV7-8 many CASSLVHSGANVLTF TGTGCCAGCAGCTTAGTACACTCTGGGGCCAACGTCCTGACTTTC
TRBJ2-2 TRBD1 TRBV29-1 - CSVEIGTGVGELFF TGCAGCGTTGAGATCGGGACAGGGGTCGGGGAGCTGTTTTTT